The text below deals with one TCR beta chain. Its specificity is not known. Receiving focal radiation plus CTLA-4 blockade with ipilimumab were patients who had chemo-refractory metastatic non-small-cell lung cancer. These data belong to a study of radiotherapy plus CTLA-4 blockade in lung cancer. About the research overall: Among enrolled patients, approximately 18% responded and more than 25% achieved disease control.

The CDR3 consists of 13 residues. V was cut by 3 bases and J by 6 bases, with 12 bases left in between. Germline loops: CDR1 SGHRS, CDR2 YFSETQ. Generated by immunoSEQ multiplex PCR, the TCRdb table keeps only in-frame clones and is missing some. The sample yields 43,000 or so clones, almost 65% seen once. General study results and limits: Expansion in blood of tumor-derived TCR clones was seen after radiotherapy plus ipilimumab. The authors reported that early blood T cell clone dynamics, with interferon-beta, best predicted response.

The sequence was obtained from a human donor with non-small cell lung cancer who had a partial response to radiotherapy plus ipilimumab. The rearrangement uses TRBV5-1 and TRBJ1-1; D is possibly TRBD1 (5 bases). Sequenced material: peripheral blood, taken from a patient treated with radiotherapy plus ipilimumab. In DNA form, the CDR3 reads TGCGCCAGCAGCTGGGGGACTATGGCTGAAGCTTTCTTT. It is translated as CASSWGTMAEAFF.